The clone carrying this TCR beta chain appeared many times. Its target is unknown. This specimen comes from a study of glioma-infiltrating T cells. General study results and limits: Gliomas, especially low-grade, showed above-expected tissue-blood divergence; non-neoplastic patients showed below.

TCR alpha and beta CDR3 regions were amplified from RNA using iRepertoire nested multiplex PCR. Input was roughly 95-450 ng of tissue mRNA or PBMC total RNA. MiXCR, run by TCRdb on the multiplex PCR reads, gives a single entry per CDR3 protein. The top ten clones hold 6.7% of a sample with about 89,000 distinct CDR3 sequences, about 23% of them seen once. The CDR3 has 13 amino acids. V was trimmed by 1 base and J by 8 bases, leaving 11 bases between them. CDR1 and CDR2 (germline): DFQATT, SNEGSKA (reference sequence). The source material was glioma tissue, nonneoplastic brain tissue, or PBMCs (not recorded which). The V and J genes are TRBV20-1 and TRBJ1-4, with D uncertain. The TCR sequence derives from a human donor with low-grade glioma or glioblastoma, undergoing nonglioma brain surgery, or in good health (not recorded which). CDR3 residues: CSARGGVKEKLFF. The DNA for the CDR3 is TGCAGTGCTAGAGGCGGGGTCAAAGAAAAACTGTTTTTT.